This T cell receptor beta chain was identified during a study of identical twins. V was shortened by 0 bases and J by 5 bases, with 15 bases between the two germline ends. CDR1 is SGHRS, CDR2 YFSETQ, per germline. The CDR3 totals 16 residues. TCRdb itself ran the 5' RACE reads through MiXCR, one entry per CDR3 protein. The table includes about 790,000 distinct CDR3 sequences, over 15% detected once. The sample holds a few counts of this clonotype. These same records also appear under a second study, on T cells expressing NK-cell markers. That work states: Seven sequenced donors out of eight were HCMV-seropositive, one seronegative.

The specimen sequenced was PBMCs. The rearrangement uses TRBV5-1 and TRBJ2-1; tentative D call: TRBD2 (6 bases). The clonotype was recovered from a woman in her late teens or twenties in good health. The DNA for the CDR3 is TGCGCCAGCAGCTTGGATGAAGGGACTTACGACAATGAGCAGTTCTTC. It codes for CASSLDEGTYDNEQFF.